This passage covers 6 T cell receptor beta chains from one sample sequenced in a study of T cell repertoires in cytomegalovirus infection. The antigens of these receptors remain unknown. TCRdb used MiXCR to reprocess the reads, holding one entry per CDR3 protein. The profile shows 800,000 to 950,000 distinct CDR3 sequences, about 31% of them singletons. The material sequenced was cultured CD8+ T cells from PBMCs, taken from culture after CMV antigen stimulation. These receptors were collected from a human donor in good health (CMV status not recorded). Some clones in this sample may be carry-over from other donors' samples.

This clonotype was recorded many times. The genes are TRBV7-2 and TRBJ1-5; D is unresolved. Germline V gene data show CDR1 as SGHTA and CDR2 as FQGNSA. The length of the CDR3 is 13 residues. V lost 2 bases, J lost 4 bases, and 6 bases lay in between. The CDR3 region has the DNA TGTGCCAGCAGCTTATTTCCGAATCAGCCCCAGCATTTT. This sequence encodes CASSLFPNQPQHF.

V is TRBV7-2 and J is TRBJ2-3, with a weak D call TRBD2 (6 bases). Germline V lookup: CDR1 SGHTA, CDR2 FQGNSA. The CDR3 runs 15 residues. Trimming shortened V by 11 bases and J by 2 bases, and 20 bases separated the two germline ends. For the CDR3, the DNA is TGTGCCCGCCGCCCCACAGCGGGCGACACAGATACGCAGTATTTT. This translates into CARRPTAGDTDTQYF.

This clonotype was seen just once. J is TRBJ2-7 and V is TRBV5-6; TRBD1 agrees at 8 bases. Germline V CDR1 and CDR2: SGHDT, YYEEEE. The CDR3 totals 15 residues. With 3 bases clipped from V and 6 bases from J, the junction kept 11 bases outside the gene matches. CDR3 DNA sequence: TGTGCCAGCAGCTCTCGGACAGGGTGGCCTGGCGAGCAGTACTTC. It encodes CASSSRTGWPGEQYF.

This clonotype was seen a handful of times. The chain combines TRBV7-9 with TRBJ2-1; TRBD2 matches at 7 bases. V dropped 5 bases and J dropped 1; count of bases not matched to a gene: 5. The CDR3 runs 15 residues. The germline V gene encodes CDR1 SEHNR and CDR2 FQNEAQ (reference sequence). CDR3: CASSQTSLSYNEQFF. The CDR3 DNA reads as TGTGCCAGCAGCCAGACTAGCCTTTCCTACAATGAGCAGTTCTTC.

The V and J genes are TRBV5-4 and TRBJ2-1; possible D gene TRBD2, 6 bases. With 3 bases removed from V and 2 bases from J, the gap between germline ends came to 15 bases. This CDR3 contains 16 residues. CDR1 and CDR2 from the germline V gene are SGHNT and YYREEE (reference sequence). CDR3 in amino acids: CASSSEPGLPYNEQFF. CDR3 nucleotide sequence: TGTGCCAGCAGCTCAGAACCGGGACTTCCCTACAATGAGCAGTTCTTC.

The rearrangement joins TRBV19 to TRBJ2-7, with D possibly matching TRBD1 (5 bases). Trimming took off 3 bases at V and 5 bases at J, with 17 bases between the two ends. The germline V gene has CDR1 LNHDA and CDR2 SQIVND (reference sequence). The CDR3 spans 15 residues. The CDR3 region is CASSITDSEINEQYF. CDR3 DNA sequence: TGTGCCAGTAGTATCACAGACAGTGAGATCAACGAGCAGTACTTC.